This passage covers 16 T cell receptor beta chains from one sample sequenced in a study of blood T cells in healthy people across ages. The second PCR ran about 6 to 11 cycles with a sample-barcoded 5' primer and J-beta primers. TCRdb redid the calling of the 5' RACE reads with MiXCR, one entry per CDR3 protein. Of hundreds of thousands of distinct CDR3 sequences in the sample, 20% to 25% were seen once. These data are also associated with another study on T cells of mothers and their children.

Sequenced material: blood. The receptors derive from a boy between 10 and 17 years old in good health.

This clonotype occurred a few times. V and J are TRBV7-9 and TRBJ2-5; no firm D call. Germline V CDR1 and CDR2: SEHNR, FQNEAQ (reference sequence). V dropped 5 bases and J dropped 7 bases, with 14 bases sitting between them. This CDR3 has 13 residues. The CDR3 DNA reads TGTGCCAGCAGCCTACAGAATTCGGCGACCCAGTACTTC. Translating it yields CASSLQNSATQYF.

This clonotype was seen more than once but under ten times. The chain joins TRBV6-2 or TRBV6-3 to TRBJ1-4; TRBD1 matches 9 bases. The CDR3 runs 16 residues. Germline CDR1 reads MNHEY; CDR2 reads SVGEGT. V was pared by 6 bases and J by 8 bases, with 13 bases of the junction left unmatched. The CDR3 nucleotides read TGTGCCAGCAGCCCATTCGGCCGGACAGGGGAAGAAAAACTGTTTTTT. It is translated as CASSPFGRTGEEKLFF.

This clonotype has only a few counts. The CDR3 DNA reads TGTGCCAGCAGCTCCCCCCGGATCACACAGGGGGCGGCCCTCTTGAATGAGCAGTTCTTC. Its translation is CASSSPRITQGAALLNEQFF. The chain combines TRBV7-6 with TRBJ2-1; 9 nucleotides match TRBD1. CDR1 is SGHVS and CDR2 is FNYEAQ in the germline V gene. This CDR3 contains 20 residues. After removal of 4 bases from V and 7 bases from J, the junction contained 23 bases not matched to a gene.

The sample holds a few counts of this clonotype. V gene TRBV27 combines with J gene TRBJ2-3, with 10 bases that match TRBD2. Germline V lookup: CDR1 MNHEY, CDR2 SMNVEV (reference sequence). After removal of 5 bases from V and 0 bases from J, the junction contained 17 bases not matched to a gene. The CDR3 spans 20 residues. CDR3 nucleotide sequence: TGTGCCAGCAGTCCTCTCCTACGTAGCGGGAGGCCCTTTAGCACAGATACGCAGTATTTT. As protein: CASSPLLRSGRPFSTDTQYF.

This clonotype was observed a handful of times. This chain's CDR3 is CAISESFVGGSTDTQYF. The CDR3 nucleotides are TGTGCCATCAGTGAGTCGTTCGTGGGCGGGAGCACAGATACGCAGTATTTT. The V gene is TRBV10-3, the J gene TRBJ2-3, with D tentatively TRBD2 (5 bases). The CDR3 contains 17 residues. V was cut by 0 bases and J by 0 bases, with 13 bases left in between. Per the germline V gene, CDR1 is ENHRY and CDR2 is SYGVKD.

V gene TRBV28 combines with J gene TRBJ2-7; the match to TRBD1 covers 7 bases. The V segment lost 8 bases and the J segment 2 bases; nucleotides outside the gene matches: 12. Germline-derived CDR1 and CDR2 are MDHEN and SYDVKM. This CDR3 comprises 15 residues. CDR3: CASGRTRDRPYEQYF. CDR3 nucleotide sequence: TGTGCCAGCGGGAGAACCCGGGACAGACCCTACGAGCAGTACTTC.

The gene calls are TRBV7-9 and TRBJ2-5; 9 positions match TRBD1. TRBJ2-1 explains the end of the DNA better; the J call may be wrong. Germline V gene sequence: CDR1 SEHNR, CDR2 FQNEAQ (reference sequence). The CDR3 contains 13 residues. In DNA, the CDR3 is TGTGCCAGCAGCCCCAGGACAGGGGTTGAGCAGTTCTTC. It codes for CASSPRTGVEQFF.

V usage is TRBV25-1 and J usage is TRBJ2-2, with D possibly called TRBD1 or TRBD2 (5 bases each). CDR3 length equals 18 residues. V lost 4 bases to trimming and J lost 2 bases, with 20 bases between them. In germline, CDR1 is MGHDK, CDR2 SYGVNS. CDR3 sequence (DNA): TGTGCCAGCAGTGGCCCCGGGACCGCCAGTTCTAACACCGGGGAGCTGTTTTTT. Translating it yields CASSGPGTASSNTGELFF.

This clonotype was seen a few times. The chain recombines TRBV5-1 with TRBJ1-4; possible D gene TRBD1, 6 bases. Trimming shortened V by 0 bases and J by 8 bases, and 14 bases separated the two germline ends. The germline CDR1 and CDR2 sequences are SGHRS and YFSETQ. This CDR3 has 15 residues. The CDR3 is CASSLARTAGEKLFF. In DNA, the CDR3 is TGCGCCAGCAGCTTGGCTCGGACAGCGGGAGAAAAACTGTTTTTT.

J is TRBJ2-5 and V is TRBV6-2 or TRBV6-3; D possibly corresponds to TRBD1 (6 bases). Trimming pared 8 bases from V and 5 bases from J, leaving 21 bases between. Germline values: CDR1 MNHEY, CDR2 SVGEGT. The CDR3 extends over 15 amino acids. The DNA of the CDR3 is TGTGCCAGCCGAACAGGGCGCTTACCTGCGGAGACCCAGTACTTC. It encodes CASRTGRLPAETQYF.

The chain carries TRBV3-1 and TRBJ2-1; 12 nucleotides agree with TRBD2. The ends lost 4 bases at V and 4 bases at J; junction bases unmatched: 11. CDR1 and CDR2 from the germline V gene are LGHDT and YNNKEL (reference sequence). The CDR3 is 18 amino acids. CDR3 residues: CASSRWRTSGISYNEQFF. As DNA, the CDR3 is TGTGCCAGCAGCCGATGGAGGACTAGCGGGATTTCATACAATGAGCAGTTCTTC.

This clonotype was observed a few times. The V call is TRBV12-3 or TRBV12-4, the J call TRBJ2-1, with D tentatively TRBD1 (5 bases). The CDR3 has 16 amino acids. V dropped 0 bases and J dropped 8 bases, with 17 bases sitting between them. CDR3 coding DNA: TGTGCCAGCAGTTTAGCAGGGGAAACTTATATGGATGAGCAGTTCTTC. It is translated as CASSLAGETYMDEQFF.

The chain recombines TRBV6-5 with TRBJ2-1; D unresolved. Germline V gives CDR1 MNHEY, CDR2 SVGAGI. Trimming pared 0 bases from V and 9 bases from J, leaving 12 bases between. The CDR3 runs to 14 residues. CDR3 coding DNA: TGTGCCAGCAGTTACTCGAGGATAGCTATTGAGCAGTTCTTC. Protein sequence: CASSYSRIAIEQFF.

The CDR3 loop reads CASGSGVGLEQYF. The CDR3 DNA is TGTGCCAGCGGCTCGGGGGTGGGACTCGAGCAGTACTTC. The chain employs TRBV12-3 or TRBV12-4 and TRBJ2-5; D perhaps matches TRBD2 (6 bases). The DNA end lines up better with TRBJ2-7; the J call may be wrong. The CDR3 has 13 residues.

The V call is TRBV7-8, the J call TRBJ2-2; D unclear. The V and J ends lost 1 base and 7 bases respectively, with 7 bases between them. This CDR3 comprises 13 residues. From germline, CDR1 is SGHVS and CDR2 FQNEAQ. The CDR3 nucleotides are TGTGCCAGCAGCTTAGGGTTGGGCGGGGAGCTGTTTTTT. Residues: CASSLGLGGELFF.

The CDR3 DNA reads TGTGCCAGCAGCTTAGGGGGACTAGGGGGGATGAAGCAGTTCTTC. It specifies CASSLGGLGGMKQFF. The chain combines TRBV7-6 with TRBJ2-1; 8 bases line up with TRBD2. Germline CDR1 and CDR2: SGHVS and FNYEAQ. This CDR3 spans 15 amino acids. V lost 1 base, J lost 11 bases, and 10 bases stayed unmatched.